Shown below are 25 T cell receptor beta chains from a single sample sequenced in a study of blood T cell repertoires in COVID-19 (TCRdb year 2020). Library preparation used the immunoSEQ multiplex PCR assay. Imported from immuneACCESS, the table was reduced by TCRdb to in-frame sequences with V and J called. These copies leave out some clones; in studies compared against another copy, an unresolved V gene accounts for under half, and the cause of the remainder is not known. The sample table shows approximately 26,000 clones, and about 76% are seen once. About 15% of the sample rests with the top ten. Material: peripheral blood. The receptors shown here come from a man of 80 years or more with active or convalescent COVID-19.

The chain's CDR3 is CASSSLSGTPNQPQHF. The CDR3 coding sequence is TGTGCCAGCAGCTCTCTCTCCGGGACACCTAATCAGCCCCAGCATTTT. The chain recombines TRBV7-2 with TRBJ1-5; tentative D call: TRBD1 (6 bases). CDR3 size: 16 residues. Germline V gene lookup returns CDR1 SGHTA and CDR2 FQGNSA. With 4 bases removed from V and 4 bases from J, the gap between germline ends came to 17 bases.

This clone was found once. CDR3 DNA sequence: TGCGCCAGCAGCCTGGGGACAGGGAAGGTCACTAATGAAAAACTGTTTTTT. Amino acids: CASSLGTGKVTNEKLFF. This chain joins TRBV4-3 and TRBJ1-4; 9 bases align to TRBD1. V shed 4 bases, J shed 2 bases, and the junction held 8 bases outside the gene matches. The CDR3 sequence is 17 residues long. In germline, CDR1 is LGHNA, CDR2 YSLEER.

J is TRBJ1-6 and V is TRBV7-2, with D uncertain. The germline V and J ends were trimmed by 4 bases and 14 bases, with 21 bases remaining between them. The CDR3 spans 15 residues. Germline CDR1 and CDR2: SGHTA and FQGNSA. The CDR3 loop is CASSSSDTPLSALHF. In DNA, the CDR3 is TGTGCCAGCAGCTCTTCAGACACCCCCCTTTCGGCCCTCCACTTT.

The CDR3 DNA sequence: TGTGCCAGTGGGACTAGCGGGAGTTACGAGCAGTACTTC. This translates into CASGTSGSYEQYF. The gene calls are TRBV19 and TRBJ2-7, with 14 bases lining up with TRBD2. The V and J ends lost 8 bases and 4 bases, in that order; junction bases with no gene match: 1. Germline CDR1 reads LNHDA; CDR2 reads SQIVND (reference sequence). CDR3 size: 13 residues. Based on the CDR3 plus reference TRBV19 and TRBJ2-7, the full variable domain is DGGITQSPKYLFRKEGQNVTLSCEQNLNHDAMYWYRQDPGQGLRLIYYSQIVNDFQKGDIAEGYSVSREKKESFPLTVTSAQKNPTAFYLCASGTSGSYEQYFGPGTRLTVT.

This rearrangement joins TRBV5-6 to TRBJ1-3; D gene uncertain. Germline CDR1 SGHDT, CDR2 YYEEEE. The CDR3 length is 16 residues. Trimming left V 1 base short and J 0 bases short, with 11 bases between. The CDR3 coding sequence is TGTGCCAGCAGCTTGTTTACCTTCTACTCTGGAAACACCATATATTTT. Amino acids: CASSLFTFYSGNTIYF.

The V gene is TRBV6-2 or TRBV6-3, the J gene TRBJ1-1; D unresolved. CDR3 length: 15 amino acids. The germline CDR1 and CDR2 sequences are MNHEY and SVGEGT. The V end lost 0 bases, the J end lost 6 bases, and 14 bases lay between the germline ends. The CDR3 sequence: CASSYSQPQWPEAFF. The CDR3 bases are TGTGCCAGCAGTTACTCCCAACCCCAGTGGCCTGAAGCTTTCTTT.

Only a few counts were recorded for this clone. The chain combines TRBV27 with TRBJ1-6, with unresolved D. CDR1 is MNHEY and CDR2 is SMNVEV in the germline V gene (reference sequence). V lost 6 bases to trimming and J lost 5 bases, with 14 bases between them. The CDR3 covers 15 residues. CDR3 region: CASSLVGRDNSPLHF. The DNA for the CDR3 is TGTGCCAGCAGCCTCGTTGGGAGGGATAATTCACCCCTCCACTTT.

This clone has just a few counts. The chain is built from TRBV7-9 and TRBJ1-2, with 7 bases identical to TRBD1. Per germline, CDR1 SEHNR and CDR2 FQNEAQ (reference sequence). Trimming at V came to 3 bases and at J to 10 bases, leaving 8 bases not matched to a gene. The CDR3 is made up of 13 amino acids. The CDR3, as DNA: TGTGCCAGCAGCTTCGAAGACAGGGCCTACTACACCTTC. Translation: CASSFEDRAYYTF.

The rearrangement joins TRBV2 to TRBJ2-7, with 9 bases lining up with TRBD1. This CDR3 has 14 residues. V trimming: 5 bases; J trimming: 3 bases; junction bases outside the gene matches: 5. Per germline, CDR1 SNHLY and CDR2 FYNNEI. The CDR3 loop reads CASSKGQGIYEQYF. CDR3 DNA sequence: TGTGCCAGCAGTAAGGGACAGGGAATCTACGAGCAGTACTTC.

This clone showed up just a few times. V and J are TRBV28 and TRBJ1-5; D call uncertain. Germline-derived CDR1 and CDR2 are MDHEN and SYDVKM. The germline V and J ends were trimmed by 4 bases and 5 bases, with 12 bases remaining between them. This CDR3 is built from 14 residues. The CDR3 loop is CASSSGWRDQPQHF. CDR3 in DNA: TGTGCCAGCAGTTCAGGTTGGAGGGATCAGCCCCAGCATTTT.

The V call is TRBV4-3, the J call TRBJ2-1; D not resolved. The CDR3 contains 16 residues. Trimming removed 4 bases from V and 6 bases from J, with 19 bases in between. Germline CDR1 LGHNA, CDR2 YSLEER. Here the CDR3 reads CASSPSGPPRPNEQFF. CDR3 DNA sequence: TGCGCCAGCAGCCCGTCAGGCCCCCCACGGCCCAATGAGCAGTTCTTC.

J is TRBJ1-1 and V is TRBV9; 7 bases map to TRBD1. The CDR3 spans 13 residues. V lost 4 bases, J lost 6 bases, and 6 bases stayed unmatched. Germline CDR1 and CDR2: SGDLS and YYNGEE. CDR3 sequence: CASSTTGVAEAFF. CDR3 DNA sequence: TGTGCCAGCAGCACTACAGGGGTGGCTGAAGCTTTCTTT.

V usage is TRBV19 and J usage is TRBJ2-1, with D perhaps TRBD1 (5 bases). The CDR3 consists of 15 residues. V gave up 3 bases and J gave up 4 bases, with 13 bases separating them. Germline values: CDR1 LNHDA, CDR2 SQIVND (reference sequence). The DNA for the CDR3 is TGTGCCAGTAGTATTTTCCAGGACAATTACAATGAGCAGTTCTTC. Its translation is CASSIFQDNYNEQFF. Complete variable domain (other parts from reference TRBV19 and TRBJ2-1): DGGITQSPKYLFRKEGQNVTLSCEQNLNHDAMYWYRQDPGQGLRLIYYSQIVNDFQKGDIAEGYSVSREKKESFPLTVTSAQKNPTAFYLCASSIFQDNYNEQFFGPGTRLTVL.

The DNA of the CDR3 is TGTGCCACACAGGGGGTCGGTAATTCACCCCTCCACTTT. This encodes CATQGVGNSPLHF. The chain has TRBV19 and TRBJ1-6, with 8 bases that match TRBD1. The V gene's germline CDR1 is LNHDA and CDR2 SQIVND (reference sequence). This CDR3 spans 13 amino acids. V lost 10 bases to trimming and J lost 6 bases; unmatched junction nucleotides: 5.

The genes are TRBV11-2 and TRBJ2-2; maybe TRBD2 (5 bases). The V gene lost 5 bases and the J gene lost 6 bases, with 10 bases spanning the gap. This CDR3 is 13 amino acids long. CDR1 and CDR2 (germline): SGHAT, FQNNGV. CDR3 coding DNA: TGTGCCAGCAGCCCGGACTTTCCCGGGGAGCTGTTTTTT. This gives the protein CASSPDFPGELFF.

The chain combines TRBV29-1 with TRBJ1-1; D perhaps matches TRBD1 (6 bases). CDR3 length: 11 residues. CDR1 SQVTM and CDR2 ANQGSEA come from the germline V gene. The ends were cut back, 8 bases at V and 4 bases at J, with 11 bases in the middle. This CDR3 reads CSSQTGTEAFF. The CDR3 nucleotides are TGCAGCAGCCAGACAGGCACTGAAGCTTTCTTT.

J is TRBJ2-2 and V is TRBV5-6, with D tentatively TRBD2 (6 bases). Trimming stripped 3 bases from V and 2 bases from J, with 20 bases between. Germline V lookup: CDR1 SGHDT, CDR2 YYEEEE. This CDR3 has 18 amino acids. The CDR3 DNA reads TGTGCCAGCAGCTCCATAACAACGGGAGCCCTTAACACCGGGGAGCTGTTTTTT. Translating it yields CASSSITTGALNTGELFF.

The chain joins TRBV5-6 to TRBJ2-7; 8 nucleotides match TRBD2. This CDR3 region has 15 residues. Germline V CDR1 and CDR2: SGHDT, YYEEEE. V lost 1 base, J lost 1 base, and 4 bases stayed unmatched. CDR3 loop: CASSLTGGRSYEQYF. CDR3 nucleotides: TGTGCCAGCAGCTTGACGGGGGGGCGGTCCTACGAGCAGTACTTC.

The chain recombines TRBV21-1 with TRBJ1-5. TRBV21-1 is a recognized pseudogene. The CDR3 runs 14 residues. In nucleotides, the CDR3 is TGTGCCAGCAGCAAAGGGCGGGGACATCAGCCCCAGCATTTT. Translation: CASSKGRGHQPQHF.

This sequence joins TRBV7-2 and TRBJ1-2, with 8 positions matching TRBD1. Germline CDR1 reads SGHTA; CDR2 reads FQGNSA. Losses at the gene ends were 5 bases for V and 8 bases for J; bases not matched to a gene: 10. This CDR3 is 14 amino acids long. CDR3 loop: CASSPGQGFWGYTF. The CDR3 DNA follows: TGTGCCAGCAGCCCTGGACAGGGTTTTTGGGGCTACACCTTC.

This clone was seen just once. The rearrangement joins TRBV2 to TRBJ2-2; 7 nucleotides agree with TRBD2. Germline CDR1 SNHLY, CDR2 FYNNEI. Germline trimming cut 4 bases from V and 6 bases from J; bases unmatched to any gene: 5. This CDR3 contains 14 residues. The CDR3 DNA reads TGTGCCAGCAGTGGGACTAGTTTTTCCGGGGAGCTGTTTTTT. It yields the protein CASSGTSFSGELFF.

The genes are TRBV7-2 and TRBJ1-1; the match to TRBD1 covers 8 bases. Germline trimming cut 5 bases from V and 4 bases from J; bases unmatched to any gene: 6. The CDR3 runs to 14 residues. The germline CDR1 and CDR2 sequences are SGHTA and FQGNSA. For the CDR3, the DNA is TGTGCCAGCAGCACCAGGGACAGGCGCACTGAAGCTTTCTTT. Protein product: CASSTRDRRTEAFF.

The chain combines TRBV7-2 with TRBJ2-7; TRBD1 aligns across 9 bases. The V gene's germline CDR1 is SGHTA and CDR2 FQGNSA. The ends lost 2 bases at V and 4 bases at J; junction bases unmatched: 9. The CDR3 is made up of 16 amino acids. Written as DNA, the CDR3 is TGTGCCAGCAGCTTATCTGGGACAGGGCTGAGGTACGAGCAGTACTTC. This sequence encodes CASSLSGTGLRYEQYF.

The chain combines TRBV19 with TRBJ2-6, with D perhaps matching TRBD1 (6 bases). The CDR3 contains 17 residues. Trimming left V 4 bases short and J 0 bases short, with 13 bases between. The germline V gene has CDR1 LNHDA and CDR2 SQIVND (reference sequence). The CDR3 nucleotides are TGTGCCAGTAGTACCCTACAGGGCCGCTCTGGGGCCAACGTCCTGACTTTC. Its protein product is CASSTLQGRSGANVLTF.

The chain employs TRBV11-2 and TRBJ2-1; TRBD1 is a possible D gene (5 bases). Germline loops: CDR1 SGHAT, CDR2 FQNNGV. The V gene lost 5 bases and the J gene lost 5 bases, with 10 bases spanning the gap. This CDR3 is 13 amino acids long. The CDR3 DNA sequence: TGTGCCAGCAGCCAGGACAACCACAATGAGCAGTTCTTC. It is translated as CASSQDNHNEQFF.